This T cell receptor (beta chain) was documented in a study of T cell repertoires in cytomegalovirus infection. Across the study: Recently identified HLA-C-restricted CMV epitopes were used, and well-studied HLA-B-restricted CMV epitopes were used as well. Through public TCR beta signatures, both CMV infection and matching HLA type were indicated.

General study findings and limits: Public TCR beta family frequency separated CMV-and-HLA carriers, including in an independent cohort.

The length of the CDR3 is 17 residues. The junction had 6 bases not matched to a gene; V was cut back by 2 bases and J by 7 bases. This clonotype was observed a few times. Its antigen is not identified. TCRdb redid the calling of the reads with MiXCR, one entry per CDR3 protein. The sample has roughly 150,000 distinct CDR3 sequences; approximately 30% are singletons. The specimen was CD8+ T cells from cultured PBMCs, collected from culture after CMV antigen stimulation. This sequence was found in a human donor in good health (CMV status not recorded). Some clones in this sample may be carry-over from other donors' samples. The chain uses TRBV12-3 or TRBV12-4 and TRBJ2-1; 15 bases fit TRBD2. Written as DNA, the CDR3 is TGTGCCAGCAGTTTATCAGTCGGACTAGCGGGGGGGAATGAGCAGTTCTTC. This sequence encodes CASSLSVGLAGGNEQFF.